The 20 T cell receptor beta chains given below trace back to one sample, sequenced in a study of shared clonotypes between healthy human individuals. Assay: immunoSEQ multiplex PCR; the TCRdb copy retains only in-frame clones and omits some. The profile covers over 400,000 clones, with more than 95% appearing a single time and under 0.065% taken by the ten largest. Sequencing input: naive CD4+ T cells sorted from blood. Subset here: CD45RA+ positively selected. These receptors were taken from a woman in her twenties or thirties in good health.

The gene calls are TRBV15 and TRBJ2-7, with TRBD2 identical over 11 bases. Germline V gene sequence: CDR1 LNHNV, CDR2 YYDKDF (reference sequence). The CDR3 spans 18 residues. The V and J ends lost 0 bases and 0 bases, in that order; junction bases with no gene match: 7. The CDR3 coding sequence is TGTGCCACCAGCAGAGAGGGGGCCGGGACTAGCGGCTCCTACGAGCAGTACTTC. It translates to CATSREGAGTSGSYEQYF.

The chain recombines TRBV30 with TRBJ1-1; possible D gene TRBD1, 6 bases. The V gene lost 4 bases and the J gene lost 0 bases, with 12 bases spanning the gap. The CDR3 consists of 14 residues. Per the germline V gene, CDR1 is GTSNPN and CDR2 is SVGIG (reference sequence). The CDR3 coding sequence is TGTGCCTGGAAAACAGGGCCATTGAACACTGAAGCTTTCTTT. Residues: CAWKTGPLNTEAFF.

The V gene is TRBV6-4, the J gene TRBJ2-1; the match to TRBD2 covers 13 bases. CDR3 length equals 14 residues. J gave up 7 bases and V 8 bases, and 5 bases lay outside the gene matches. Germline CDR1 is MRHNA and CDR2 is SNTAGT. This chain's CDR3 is CASRTSGRANEQFF. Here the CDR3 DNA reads TGTGCCAGCCGAACTAGCGGGAGGGCAAATGAGCAGTTCTTC.

The DNA for the CDR3 is TGTGCCAGCAGCAAACCCCCAGCCAGCGGTTGCTGCACAGATACGCAGTATTTT. Its translation: CASSKPPASGCCTDTQYF. The V gene is TRBV21-1, the J gene TRBJ2-3; the listed D gene, TRBD2, was not tested against the DNA. TRBV21-1 is assigned pseudogene status. The CDR3 length is 18 residues.

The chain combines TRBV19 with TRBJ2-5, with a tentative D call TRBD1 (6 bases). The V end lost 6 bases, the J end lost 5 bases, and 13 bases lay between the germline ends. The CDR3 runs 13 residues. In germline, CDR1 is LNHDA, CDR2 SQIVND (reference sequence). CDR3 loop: CASSPTGQETQYF. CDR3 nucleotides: TGTGCCAGTAGCCCCACAGGGCAGGAGACCCAGTACTTC.

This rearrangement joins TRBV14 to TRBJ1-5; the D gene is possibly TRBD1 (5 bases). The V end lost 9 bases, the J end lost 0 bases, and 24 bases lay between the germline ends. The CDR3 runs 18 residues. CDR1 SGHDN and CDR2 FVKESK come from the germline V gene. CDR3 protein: CASTRAGWKGHSNQPQHF. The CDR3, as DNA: TGTGCCAGTACCCGGGCAGGGTGGAAGGGCCATAGCAATCAGCCCCAGCATTTT.

In DNA, the CDR3 is TGTGCCAGCAGTTACGGCACAGGGTTGTTGTACGAGCAGTACTTC. This sequence encodes CASSYGTGLLYEQYF. This rearrangement joins TRBV6-5 to TRBJ2-7, with D maybe TRBD1 (6 bases). V dropped 2 bases and J dropped 4 bases, with 15 bases sitting between them. Per the germline V gene, CDR1 is MNHEY and CDR2 is SVGAGI. The CDR3 is 15 residues long.

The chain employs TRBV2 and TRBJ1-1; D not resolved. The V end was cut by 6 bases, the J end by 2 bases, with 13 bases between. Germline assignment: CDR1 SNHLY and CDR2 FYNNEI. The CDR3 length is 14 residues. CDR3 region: CASRNRVGNTEAFF. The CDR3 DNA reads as TGTGCCAGCAGGAACCGGGTGGGAAACACTGAAGCTTTCTTT.

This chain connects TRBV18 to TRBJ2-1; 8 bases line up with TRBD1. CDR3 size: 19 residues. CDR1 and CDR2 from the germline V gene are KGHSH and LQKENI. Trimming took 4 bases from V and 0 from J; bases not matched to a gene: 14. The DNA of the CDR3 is TGTGCCAGCTCACGGGCTTTGGCGGGACAGGAAGACTCCTACAATGAGCAGTTCTTC. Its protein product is CASSRALAGQEDSYNEQFF.

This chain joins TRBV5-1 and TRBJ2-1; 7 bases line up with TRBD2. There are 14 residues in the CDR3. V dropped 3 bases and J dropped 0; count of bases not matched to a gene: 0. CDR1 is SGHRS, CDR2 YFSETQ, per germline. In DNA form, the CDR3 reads TGCGCCAGCAGCTCGGGGGGCTCCTACAATGAGCAGTTCTTC. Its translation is CASSSGGSYNEQFF.

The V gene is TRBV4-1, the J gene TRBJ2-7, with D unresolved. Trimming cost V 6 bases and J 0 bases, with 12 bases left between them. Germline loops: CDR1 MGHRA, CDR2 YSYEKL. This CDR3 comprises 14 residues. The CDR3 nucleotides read TGCGCCAGCAGTACTCAGCCGGGCTCCTACGAGCAGTACTTC. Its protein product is CASSTQPGSYEQYF.

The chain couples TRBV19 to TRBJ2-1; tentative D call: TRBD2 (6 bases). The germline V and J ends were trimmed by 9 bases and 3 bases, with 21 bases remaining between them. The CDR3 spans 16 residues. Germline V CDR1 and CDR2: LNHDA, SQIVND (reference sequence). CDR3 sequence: CASSPNGRILYNEQFF. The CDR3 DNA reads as TGTGCCAGCAGCCCCAACGGGAGAATACTCTACAATGAGCAGTTCTTC.

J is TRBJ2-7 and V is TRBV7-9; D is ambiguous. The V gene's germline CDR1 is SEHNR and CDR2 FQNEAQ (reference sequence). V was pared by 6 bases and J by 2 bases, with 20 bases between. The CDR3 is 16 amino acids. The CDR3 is CASSQAASADPYEQYF. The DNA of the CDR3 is TGTGCCAGCAGTCAGGCGGCCTCCGCGGACCCCTACGAGCAGTACTTC.

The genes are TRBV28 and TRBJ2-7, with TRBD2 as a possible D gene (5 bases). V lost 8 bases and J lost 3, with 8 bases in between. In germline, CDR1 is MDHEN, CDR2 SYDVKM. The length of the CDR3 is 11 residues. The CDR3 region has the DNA TGTGCCAGCCGGGGTTACTACGAGCAGTACTTC. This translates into CASRGYYEQYF.

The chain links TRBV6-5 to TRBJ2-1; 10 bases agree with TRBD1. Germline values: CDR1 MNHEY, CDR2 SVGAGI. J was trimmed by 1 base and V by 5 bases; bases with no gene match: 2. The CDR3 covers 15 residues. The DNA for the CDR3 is TGTGCCAGCAGTGGGGACAGGGGTTCCTACAATGAGCAGTTCTTC. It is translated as CASSGDRGSYNEQFF.

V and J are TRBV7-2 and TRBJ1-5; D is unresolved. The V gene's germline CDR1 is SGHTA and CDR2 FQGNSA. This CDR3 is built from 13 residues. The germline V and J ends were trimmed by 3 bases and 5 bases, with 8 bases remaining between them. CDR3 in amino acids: CASSFTADQPQHF. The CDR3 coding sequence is TGTGCCAGCAGCTTTACGGCAGATCAGCCCCAGCATTTT.

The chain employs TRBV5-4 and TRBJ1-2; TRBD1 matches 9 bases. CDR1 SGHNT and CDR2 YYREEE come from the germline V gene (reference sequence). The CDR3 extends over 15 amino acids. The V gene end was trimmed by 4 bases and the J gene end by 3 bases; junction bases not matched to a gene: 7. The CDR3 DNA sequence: TGTGCCAGCAGCGAAAAACAGGGGGCGGACTATGGCTACACCTTC. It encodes CASSEKQGADYGYTF.

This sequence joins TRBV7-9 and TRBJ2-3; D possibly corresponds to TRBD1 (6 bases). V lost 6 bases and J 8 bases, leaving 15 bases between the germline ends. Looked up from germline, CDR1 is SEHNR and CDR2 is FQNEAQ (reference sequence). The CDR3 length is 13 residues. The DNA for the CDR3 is TGTGCCAGCAGGTCCGATCCCAGGGGTACGCAGTATTTT. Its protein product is CASRSDPRGTQYF.

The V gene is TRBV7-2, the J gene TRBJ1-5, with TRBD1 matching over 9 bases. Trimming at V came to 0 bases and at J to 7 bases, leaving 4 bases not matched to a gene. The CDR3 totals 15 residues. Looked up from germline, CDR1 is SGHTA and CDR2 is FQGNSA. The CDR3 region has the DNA TGTGCCAGCAGCTTAGCGGGACAGGGCAGACAGCCCCAGCATTTT. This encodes CASSLAGQGRQPQHF. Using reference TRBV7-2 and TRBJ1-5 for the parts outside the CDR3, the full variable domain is GAGVSQSPSNKVTEKGKDVELRCDPISGHTALYWYRQSLGQGLEFLIYFQGNSAPDKSGLPSDRFSAERTGGSVSTLTIQRTQQEDSAVYLCASSLAGQGRQPQHFGDGTRLSIL.

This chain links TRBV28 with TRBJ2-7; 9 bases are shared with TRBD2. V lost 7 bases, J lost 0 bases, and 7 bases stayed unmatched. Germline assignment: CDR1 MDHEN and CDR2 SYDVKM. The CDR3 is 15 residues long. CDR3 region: CASTTAGGTSYEQYF. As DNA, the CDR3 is TGTGCCAGCACTACGGCGGGAGGGACCTCCTACGAGCAGTACTTC.